The source of this T cell receptor (beta chain) is a study of shared clonotypes between healthy human individuals (dated by TCRdb to the early 2020s). Broadly, across the study: The cohort included three men and a couple of women between 18 and 49 years of age. For each donor, CD4 naive and CD4 memory were each given three plates, CD8 naive was given two plates, and CD8 memory was given one plate. To estimate repertoire size and how much clonotypes are shared between individuals, the study performed deep sequencing of blood TCR repertoires from roughly five healthy adults. To increase sequencing depth and limit assay-specific biases, different laboratories used diverse techniques to prepare libraries and sequence TCR repertoires. Leukapheresis yielded between about 0.94 and 9 billion PBMCs per donor. What the study reported, not specific to this receptor: The genetic and exposure-history diversity represented was limited by the small number of donors. Naive subsets generally had larger estimated clonotype richness than memory subsets did. Pairwise subsampling led to the expectation that sequencing depth would affect the degree of clonotype sharing among donors. Incomplete sequencing was indicated by rarefaction of sorted-subset datasets, despite the large sequencing depth. Compared with non-shared clonotypes, clonotypes shared by all four sorted-subset donors had higher generation probabilities. Sampling was restricted to blood, and TCR repertoires in tissue are likely to differ from TCR repertoires in blood. Across a few donors, approximately 5% of naive CD4, more than 3% of naive CD8, 2.3% of memory CD4, and 0.4% to 0.45% of memory CD8 clonotypes were shared.

TCR CDR3 regions were amplified from genomic DNA by multiplex PCR using the deep immunoSEQ assay. For each cell subset, the extracted genomic DNA was distributed evenly across all wells of several immunoSEQ 96-well plates, and each plate served as one replicate. For sorted subsets, each replicate PCR was loaded with 200 ng genomic DNA, equivalent to some 31,000 T cell genomes. Purified libraries were quantified with a Qubit 3.0 fluorometer, sized on a Bioanalyzer 2100, and re-quantified with the KAPA Library Quantification kit. Every immunoSEQ 96-well plate was sequenced on a dedicated single-read 150-cycle Illumina NextSeq 550 flow cell. For the original study's pipeline: Because the immunoSEQ output held only junctional sequences and lacked quality scores, the filtering could not match the filtering applied to full-length reads. To assign V/J genes and CDR3, sequences were annotated against IMGT germline references using PyIR, a Python wrapper for IgBLAST v1.9. Reads with weak V/J assignments (E-value above 1e-6), missing CDR3, stop codons, out-of-frame junctions, or ambiguous translated residues were removed. V3J clonotypes were defined as sequences sharing an identical inferred V gene, J gene, and CDR3 amino acid sequence. To compute the percentage overlap between repertoires, the number of shared unique clonotypes was divided by the size of the smaller repertoire. Repertoire richness was assessed with RTK rarefaction, the Chao1 estimator, and Recon v2.1 estimates of unobserved clonotypes. Generation probabilities for all TCRbeta clonotypes obtained by the gDNA method from a handful of donors were computed using OLGA. TCRdb mirrors the immuneACCESS table, restricted to in-frame sequences. Some clones are absent from its copies; in checked studies, under half trace to an unresolved V gene, and the reason for the others is unknown. The V and J calls and clone size come from that table; D and trimming were worked out from the DNA. For this sample the table gives millions of clones, of which under 95% were detected only once. Clones ranked in the top ten supply 1.5% to 2% of the sample.

Reading from cysteine to phenylalanine, the CDR3 counts 12 amino acids. The sequence is cut down to CDR3 DNA, 36 bases in frame from base 1. V lost 9 bases and J lost 6 bases; the stretch between them is 16 bases long. Per the germline V gene, SGHTS is the CDR1 and YDEGEE is the CDR2. CD8 naive samples were obtained by positive selection for CCR7 among CD45RO-negative cells, yielding a CD45RA+CCR7+ population from which TemRA cells were excluded. The donors were healthy, HIV-negative adults who had no recently reported acute infections or vaccinations. Every donor was a Caucasian adult residing in Nashville, Tennessee, USA. After blood collection by leukapheresis, PBMCs were isolated using Ficoll-Histopaque density gradient centrifugation and then cryopreserved in the vapor phase of liquid nitrogen. Analytical flow cytometry was used to check the purity and quantity of each magnetically sorted T cell population. Genomic DNA was isolated from every sorted fraction and measured by UV absorbance on a Nanodrop 2000c.

Comments on this clone: Its cognate antigen has yet to be identified. No base-level quality is on record; no much larger clone is a single base apart.

Sequenced input: naive CD8+ T cells from PBMCs. The cell subset or site tag for this specimen amounts to: CD45RA+CCR7+. The V and J segments used are TRBV5-8 and TRBJ2-7; no D gene is confidently identified. The TCR sequence derives from a man aged 18-30 years in good health. Some clones in this sample may be carry-over from other donors' samples. Read as DNA, the sequence is TGTGCCACCCGCCGAGACCCGGCCGAGCAGTACTTC. Translated, this gives CATRRDPAEQYF.